This T cell receptor beta chain derives from a study of cytomegalovirus exposure and HLA in healthy donors. Whole-study results and caveats: TCR association rates varied by HLA locus in a later analysis, with DRB1 highest and HLA-C lowest. Rare TCR sequences dominated, though some public TCRs recurred in many donors.

As for this clone: The antigen is unknown.

The germline V gene has CDR1 SGHDT and CDR2 YYEEEE. V was pared by 4 bases and J by 6 bases, with 15 bases between. CDR3 length: 14 amino acids. 60 Vbeta and 13 Jbeta primers were used in PCR. The assay was immunoSEQ multiplex PCR, and TCRdb's table has in-frame clones only and misses some. Here the sample spans 150,000 to 200,000 clones, about four fifths being singletons. This chain connects TRBV5-6 to TRBJ2-3, with no clear D. The source of this sequence is a boy aged 10-17 years in good health and CMV-seronegative. Specimen: PBMCs. CDR3 amino acids: CASSQVASLDTQYF. CDR3 sequence (DNA): TGTGCCAGCAGCCAGGTGGCGTCCTTGGATACGCAGTATTTT. Variable domain in full (rest from reference TRBV5-6 and TRBJ2-3): DAGVTQSPTHLIKTRGQQVTLRCSPKSGHDTVSWYQQALGQGPQFIFQYYEEEERQRGNFPDRFSGHQFPNYSSELNVNALLLGDSALYLCASSQVASLDTQYFGPGTRLTVL.